This TCR beta chain was recorded in a study of shared clonotypes between healthy human individuals. Using immunoSEQ multiplex PCR, the repertoire was profiled, and TCRdb retains in-frame clones only, with some absent. This repertoire shows over 2 million clones, roughly 90% found once; its top ten account for around 0.38%. This CDR3 contains 15 residues. CDR1 is SGHRS, CDR2 YFSETQ, per germline. Between the trimmed V and J ends, which lost 4 bases and 1 base, there was a span of 14 bases. The receptor's source is a man between 18 and 29 years old in good health. Some clones in this sample may be carry-over from other donors' samples. Sequences were obtained from naive CD4+ T cells from PBMCs. Subset given: CD45RA+ positively selected. The chain links TRBV5-1 to TRBJ1-1; no reliable D call. The CDR3 DNA reads TGCGCCAGCAGCCCCACTGTTGTCGGGAACACTGAAGCTTTCTTT. This codes for CASSPTVVGNTEAFF. The full variable domain, with the rest looked up from reference TRBV5-1 and TRBJ1-1, is KAGVTQTPRYLIKTRGQQVTLSCSPISGHRSVSWYQQTPGQGLQFLFEYFSETQRNKGNFPGRFSGRQFSNSRSEMNVSTLELGDSALYLCASSPTVVGNTEAFFGQGTRLTVV.